This is a list of T cell receptor beta chains from one sample in a study of blood T cell repertoires in COVID-19. TCRdb's copy holds only in-frame clones and misses some; the assay was immunoSEQ multiplex PCR. The data hold 240,000 or so clones, with about 86% observed a single time. Sequenced material: PBMCs or T cells enriched from blood (not recorded which). The origin of the receptors is a middle-aged woman with acute COVID-19. Each CDR3 is given with its conserved first and last residue. A D gene is named only where the DNA matches it firmly. Part of the rows lack a size; the others show once, few, many or a class for expanded clones.

CDR3 length,D gene,J gene,clone size,V gene,CDR3 DNA,CDR3 protein
13,TRBD1,TRBJ1-2,NA,TRBV18,TGTGCCAGCTCCAGACAGGGCTACTATGGCTACACCTTC,CASSRQGYYGYTF
14,NA,TRBJ2-2,NA,TRBV7-9,TGTGCCAGCAGACCACCCGGGGACACCGGGGAGCTGTTTTTT,CASRPPGDTGELFF
16,TRBD2,TRBJ2-1,NA,TRBV4-1,TGCGCCAGCAGCCAACCTACTAGCGGGAGATCGAATGAGCAGTTCTTC,CASSQPTSGRSNEQFF
12,NA,TRBJ1-1,NA,TRBV20-1,TGCAGTGCTAGTTGGACAGACACTGAAGCTTTCTTT,CSASWTDTEAFF
14,TRBD2,TRBJ2-1,NA,TRBV19,TGTGCCAGTAGTATTACTAGCGGGATGTATGAGCAGTTCTTC,CASSITSGMYEQFF
18,TRBD2,TRBJ2-3,NA,TRBV7-6,TGTGCCAGCAGCTCGGGACTAGCGGGAGGGCCCGGCACAGATACGCAGTATTTT,CASSSGLAGGPGTDTQYF
15,TRBD2,TRBJ2-3,NA,TRBV5-1,TGCGCCAGCAGCCGATCTAGCGGGAGTTTTGATACGCAGTATTTT,CASSRSSGSFDTQYF
14,TRBD2,TRBJ2-3,once,TRBV15,TGTGCCACCAACCTGGGAGGGTCCACAGATACGCAGTATTTT,CATNLGGSTDTQYF
16,NA,TRBJ1-3,NA,TRBV13,TGTGCCAGCAGCTCCCAAAGACAGAGCTCTGGAAACACCATATATTTT,CASSSQRQSSGNTIYF
18,TRBD1,TRBJ1-5,NA,TRBV19,TGTGCCAGTAGGCGATCCGGGAGACAGGGGGGTGGCAATCAGCCCCAGCATTTT,CASRRSGRQGGGNQPQHF
11,NA,TRBJ1-1,once,TRBV12-5,TGTGCTAGTGGCTCGCTCAGGGGAGAATTCTTT,CASGSLRGEFF
13,TRBD1,TRBJ1-6,NA,TRBV28,TGTGCCAGCAGACGGGACAGCAATTCACCCCTCCACTTT,CASRRDSNSPLHF
13,TRBD1,TRBJ1-1,NA,TRBV7-8,TGTGCCAGCAGCCGAGGACAGGGCGGGGAGGCTTTCTTT,CASSRGQGGEAFF
15,NA,TRBJ2-7,few,TRBV6-5,TGTGCCAGCAGTCCTTCAGGGTACTCTACCTACGAGCAGTACTTC,CASSPSGYSTYEQYF
13,NA,TRBJ1-2,NA,TRBV5-1,TGCGCCAGCAGCTTTGGGCAGGGCAACGGCTACACCTTC,CASSFGQGNGYTF
15,NA,TRBJ2-7,NA,TRBV7-8,TGTGCCAGCAGCTTAGAATTTTCTAGCTCCCACGAGCAGTACTTC,CASSLEFSSSHEQYF
15,TRBD1,TRBJ1-5,NA,TRBV7-9,TGTGCCAGCAGCTTGGACAGGGGTAGACGACAGCCCCAGCATTTT,CASSLDRGRRQPQHF
15,NA,TRBJ2-1,NA,TRBV5-8,TGTGCCAGCAGCTTGGGACAGATCTCCTACAATGAGCAGTTCTTC,CASSLGQISYNEQFF
13,NA,TRBJ2-7,NA,TRBV27,TGTGCCAGCAGTTCACAGGGCCCCTACGAGCAGTACTTC,CASSSQGPYEQYF
13,TRBD1,TRBJ1-5,once,TRBV30,TGTGCCTGGAGTGGGGACAGTAATCAGCCCCAGCATTTT,CAWSGDSNQPQHF
12,NA,TRBJ2-3,NA,TRBV3-1/TRBV3-2,TGTGCCAGCAGCCAGCAGATGGATACGCAGTATTTT,CASSQQMDTQYF
13,NA,TRBJ2-2,once,TRBV7-3,TGTGCCAGCAGCTCCGGGTCAGTCGGGGAGCTGTTTTTT,CASSSGSVGELFF
13,NA,TRBJ1-2,NA,TRBV10-2,TGCGCCAGCAGTGAGTCTTCAGATTATGGCTACACCTTC,CASSESSDYGYTF
13,NA,TRBJ1-6,NA,TRBV5-6,TGTGCCAGCAGCTTGTCGGTTAATTCACCCCTCCACTTT,CASSLSVNSPLHF
11,NA,TRBJ2-5,NA,TRBV2,TGTGCCAGCGCGAGGCGGGAGACCCAGTACTTC,CASARRETQYF
17,TRBD2,TRBJ2-1,NA,TRBV30,TGTGCCTGGAATCACCCTTCTGGCGGGAGGGCCGGCAATGAGCAGTTCTTC,CAWNHPSGGRAGNEQFF
15,NA,TRBJ2-1,NA,TRBV5-4,TGTGCCAGCAGCGATACAGGGACCTCCTACAATGAGCAGTTCTTC,CASSDTGTSYNEQFF
13,TRBD2,TRBJ2-7,NA,TRBV10-3,TGTGCCGCCCAAGGGGCGGGGGGAAACGAGCAGTACTTC,CAAQGAGGNEQYF
13,TRBD1,TRBJ2-3,few,TRBV12-3/TRBV12-4,TGTGCCAGCAGCCGACAGGGGATCGGTACGCAGTATTTT,CASSRQGIGTQYF